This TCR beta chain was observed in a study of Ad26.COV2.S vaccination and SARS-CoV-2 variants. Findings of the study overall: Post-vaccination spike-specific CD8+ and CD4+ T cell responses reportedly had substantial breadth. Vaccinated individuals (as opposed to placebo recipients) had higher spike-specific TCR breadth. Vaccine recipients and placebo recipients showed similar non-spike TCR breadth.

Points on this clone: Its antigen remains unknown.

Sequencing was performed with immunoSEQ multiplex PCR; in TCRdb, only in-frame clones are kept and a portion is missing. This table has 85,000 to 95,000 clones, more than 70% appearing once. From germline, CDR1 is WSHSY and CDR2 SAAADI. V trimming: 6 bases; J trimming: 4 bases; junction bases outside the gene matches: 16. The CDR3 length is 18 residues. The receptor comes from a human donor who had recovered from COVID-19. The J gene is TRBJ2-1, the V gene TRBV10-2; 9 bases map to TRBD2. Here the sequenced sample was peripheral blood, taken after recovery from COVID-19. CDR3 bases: TGCGCCAGCAGGGACACCGCGACCGGACTAGCGAGTTACAATGAGCAGTTCTTC. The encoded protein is CASRDTATGLASYNEQFF.